What follows are 4 T cell receptor beta chains derived from one specimen sequenced in a study of T cells after yellow fever vaccination. TCRdb re-derived calls from the 5' RACE reads in MiXCR, one entry per CDR3 protein. The data show approximately 600,000 distinct CDR3 sequences, with around an eighth seen just once and 15% held by the top ten. The sample here was PBMCs, taken on the day of the yellow fever booster vaccination. The source of these receptors is a man aged 25-45 years who received the YFV17D yellow fever vaccine.

This clonotype was found a few times. V and J are TRBV7-2 and TRBJ2-3, with D perhaps given as TRBD1 or TRBD2 (5 bases each). CDR1 SGHTA and CDR2 FQGNSA come from the germline V gene. This CDR3 is built from 13 residues. V lost 5 bases to trimming and J lost 5 bases, with 11 bases between them. DNA for the CDR3: TGTGCCAGCAGCCCGTTTGGGGGAGATACGCAGTATTTT. The encoded protein is CASSPFGGDTQYF.

This clonotype was recorded many times. This sequence joins TRBV11-2 and TRBJ2-1; the D call may be TRBD1 or TRBD2 (5 bases each). CDR1 is SGHAT and CDR2 is FQNNGV in the germline V gene. V was clipped by 6 bases and J by 5 bases, with 26 bases between them. The CDR3 runs to 18 residues. The DNA of the CDR3 is TGTGCCAGCAGGGGGGTGTTGTCGTGGGGCACCGCCAACAATGAGCAGTTCTTC. Translated, it gives CASRGVLSWGTANNEQFF.

V usage is TRBV3-1 and J usage is TRBJ2-5; no clear D gene. Germline V gene data show CDR1 as LGHDT and CDR2 as YNNKEL (reference sequence). CDR3 length equals 17 residues. The V end was cut by 7 bases, the J end by 7 bases, with 28 bases between. CDR3 in DNA: TGTGCCAGCACCCATCATCTCCAAAGGAGCACGGCGGTGACCCAGTACTTC. Its translation: CASTHHLQRSTAVTQYF.

This clonotype was detected only a few times. The V and J genes are TRBV20-1 and TRBJ2-5; 10 bases match TRBD2. In germline, CDR1 is DFQATT, CDR2 SNEGSKA (reference sequence). This CDR3 is 15 amino acids long. V lost 6 bases to trimming and J lost 4 bases; unmatched junction nucleotides: 11. In nucleotides, the CDR3 is TGCAGTGCCTCCAAAGGAAGACTAGCGGGAGAGACCCAGTACTTC. The encoded protein is CSASKGRLAGETQYF.